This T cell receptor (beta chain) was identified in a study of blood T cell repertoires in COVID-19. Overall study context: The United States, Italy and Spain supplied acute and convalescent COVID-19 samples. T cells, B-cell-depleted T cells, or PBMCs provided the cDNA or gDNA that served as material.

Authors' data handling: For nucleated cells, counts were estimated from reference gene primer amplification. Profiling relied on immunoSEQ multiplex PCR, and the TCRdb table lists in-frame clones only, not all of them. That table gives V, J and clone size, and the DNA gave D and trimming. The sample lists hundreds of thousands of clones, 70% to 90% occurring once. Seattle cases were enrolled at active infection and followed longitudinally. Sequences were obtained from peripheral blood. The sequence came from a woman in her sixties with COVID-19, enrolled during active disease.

CDR3 DNA: TGTGCCAGTAGCCGGGACGGAGGGCGGGAGCAGTACTTC. It codes for CASSRDGGREQYF. The rearrangement joins TRBV19 to TRBJ2-7, with D possibly TRBD2 on 6 matching bases. Germline V gives CDR1 LNHDA, CDR2 SQIVND (reference sequence). The CDR3 sequence is 13 residues long. V was shortened by 6 bases and J by 7 bases, with 16 bases between the two germline ends.